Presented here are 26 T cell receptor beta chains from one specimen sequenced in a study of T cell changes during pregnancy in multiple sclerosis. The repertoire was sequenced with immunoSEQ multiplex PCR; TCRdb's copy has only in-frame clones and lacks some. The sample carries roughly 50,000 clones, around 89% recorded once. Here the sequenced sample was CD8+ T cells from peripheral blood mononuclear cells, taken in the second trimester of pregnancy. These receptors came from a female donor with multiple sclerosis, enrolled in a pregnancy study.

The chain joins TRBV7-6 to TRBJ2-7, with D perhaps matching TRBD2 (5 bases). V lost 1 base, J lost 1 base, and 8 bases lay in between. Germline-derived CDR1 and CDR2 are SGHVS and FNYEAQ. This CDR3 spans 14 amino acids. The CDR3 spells CASSLVSGSYEQYF. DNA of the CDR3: TGTGCCAGCAGCTTAGTAAGCGGTTCCTACGAGCAGTACTTC. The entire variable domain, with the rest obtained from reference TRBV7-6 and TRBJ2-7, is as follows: GAGVSQSPRYKVTKRGQDVALRCDPISGHVSLYWYRQALGQGPEFLTYFNYEAQQDKSGLPNDRFSAERPEGSISTLTIQRTEQRDSAMYRCASSLVSGSYEQYFGPGTRLTVT.

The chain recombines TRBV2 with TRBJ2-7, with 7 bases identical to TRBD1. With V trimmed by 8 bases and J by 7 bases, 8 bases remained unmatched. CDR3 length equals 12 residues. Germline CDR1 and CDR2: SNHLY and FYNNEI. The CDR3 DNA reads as TGTGCCAGCCAAGGCCAGGGGGTTGAGCAGTACTTC. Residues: CASQGQGVEQYF.

CDR3 sequence reads: CASSVGGFNEQFF. DNA of the CDR3: TGTGCCAGCAGTGTCGGGGGTTTTAATGAGCAGTTCTTC. V gene TRBV25-1 combines with J gene TRBJ2-1, with D possibly TRBD2 on 6 matching bases. The CDR3 runs to 13 residues. Trimming shortened V by 4 bases and J by 7 bases, and 11 bases separated the two germline ends. Germline CDR1 reads MGHDK; CDR2 reads SYGVNS.

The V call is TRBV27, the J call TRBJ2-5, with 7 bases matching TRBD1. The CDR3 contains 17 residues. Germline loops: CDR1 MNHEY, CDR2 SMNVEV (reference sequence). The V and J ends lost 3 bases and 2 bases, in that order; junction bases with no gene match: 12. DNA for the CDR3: TGTGCCAGCAGTTTGGGGATCCAGACAGGGATACAAGAGACCCAGTACTTC. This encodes CASSLGIQTGIQETQYF.

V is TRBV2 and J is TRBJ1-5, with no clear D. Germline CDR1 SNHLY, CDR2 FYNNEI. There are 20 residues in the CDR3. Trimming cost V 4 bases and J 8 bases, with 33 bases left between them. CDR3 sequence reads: CASSVLRASGSERFKKPQHF. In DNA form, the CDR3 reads TGTGCCAGCAGTGTCTTAAGGGCATCGGGGTCGGAAAGGTTCAAAAAGCCCCAGCATTTT.

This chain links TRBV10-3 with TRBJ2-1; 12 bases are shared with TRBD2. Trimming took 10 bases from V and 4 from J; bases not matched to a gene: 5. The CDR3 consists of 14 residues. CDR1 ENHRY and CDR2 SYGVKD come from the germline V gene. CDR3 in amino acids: CATRTSGEYNEQFF. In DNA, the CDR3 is TGTGCCACACGGACTAGCGGGGAATACAATGAGCAGTTCTTC.

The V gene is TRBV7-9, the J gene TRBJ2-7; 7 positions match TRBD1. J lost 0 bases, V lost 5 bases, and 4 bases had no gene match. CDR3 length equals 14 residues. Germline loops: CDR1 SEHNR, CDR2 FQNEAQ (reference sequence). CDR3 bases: TGTGCCAGCAGCCTCCGGGACAGCTCCTACGAGCAGTACTTC. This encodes CASSLRDSSYEQYF.

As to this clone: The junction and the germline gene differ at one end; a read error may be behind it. CDR3 sequence reads: CASSLGDSSYKQYF. The CDR3 DNA follows: TGTGCCAGCAGCTTAGGGGACAGTTCCTACAAGCAGTACTTC. This rearrangement joins TRBV13 to TRBJ2-7, with TRBD1 as a possible D gene (6 bases). CDR1 and CDR2 (germline): PRHDT, FYEKMQ (reference sequence). The CDR3 loop spans 14 amino acids.

The CDR3 nucleotides are TGTGCCAGCAGCTTGCGACAGGTGGGCGACGAGCAGTACTTC. This gives the protein CASSLRQVGDEQYF. V is TRBV5-8 and J is TRBJ2-7, with a weak D call TRBD1 (6 bases). Germline-derived CDR1 and CDR2 are SGHTS and YDEGEE. Trimming stripped 1 base from V and 5 bases from J, with 13 bases between. This CDR3 is built from 14 residues.

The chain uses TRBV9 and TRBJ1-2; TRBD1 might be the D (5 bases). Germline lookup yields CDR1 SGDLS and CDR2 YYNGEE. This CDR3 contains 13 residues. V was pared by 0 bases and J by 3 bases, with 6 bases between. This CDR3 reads CASSVGGDYGYTF. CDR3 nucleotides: TGTGCCAGCAGCGTAGGGGGGGACTATGGCTACACCTTC.

CDR3 residues: CAWRGGEYF. Here the CDR3 DNA reads TGTGCCTGGAGGGGCGGGGAGTACTTC. The chain is built from TRBV30 and TRBJ2-7, with D tentatively TRBD2 (6 bases). V was shortened by 3 bases and J by 11 bases, with 8 bases between the two germline ends. The CDR3 loop spans 9 amino acids. In germline, CDR1 is GTSNPN, CDR2 SVGIG (reference sequence).

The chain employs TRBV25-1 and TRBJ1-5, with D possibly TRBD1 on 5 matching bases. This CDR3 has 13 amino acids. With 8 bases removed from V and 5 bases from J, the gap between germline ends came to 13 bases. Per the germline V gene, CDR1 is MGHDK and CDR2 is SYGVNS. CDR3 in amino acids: CASYGGAHQPQHF. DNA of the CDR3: TGTGCCAGCTATGGAGGGGCCCATCAGCCCCAGCATTTT.

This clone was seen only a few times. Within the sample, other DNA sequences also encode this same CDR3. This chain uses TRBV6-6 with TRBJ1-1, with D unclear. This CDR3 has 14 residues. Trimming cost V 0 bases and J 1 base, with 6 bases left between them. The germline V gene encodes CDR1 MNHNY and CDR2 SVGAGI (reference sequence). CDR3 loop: CASSYSEGNTEAFF. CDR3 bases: TGTGCCAGCAGTTACTCGGAGGGGAACACTGAAGCTTTCTTT.

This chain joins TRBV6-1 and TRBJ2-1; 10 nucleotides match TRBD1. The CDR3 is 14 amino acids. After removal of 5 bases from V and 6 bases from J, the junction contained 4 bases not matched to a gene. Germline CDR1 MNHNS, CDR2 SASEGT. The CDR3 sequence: CASSPGQGGNEQFF. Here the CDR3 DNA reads TGTGCCAGCAGTCCAGGACAGGGGGGCAATGAGCAGTTCTTC.

The CDR3 sequence: CASSLTSGSPLHF. DNA of the CDR3: TGTGCCAGCAGCTTGACATCGGGATCACCCCTCCACTTT. The V and J genes are TRBV5-5 and TRBJ1-6; D gene unclear. The CDR3 consists of 13 residues. Germline CDR1 reads SGHKS; CDR2 reads YYEKEE (reference sequence). Trimming left V 1 base short and J 10 bases short, with 9 bases between.

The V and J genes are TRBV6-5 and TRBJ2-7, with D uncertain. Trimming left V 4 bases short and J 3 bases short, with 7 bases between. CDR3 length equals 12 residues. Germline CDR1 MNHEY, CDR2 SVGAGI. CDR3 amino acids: CASSSPGYEQYF. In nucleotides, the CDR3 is TGTGCCAGCAGTTCCCCAGGCTACGAGCAGTACTTC.

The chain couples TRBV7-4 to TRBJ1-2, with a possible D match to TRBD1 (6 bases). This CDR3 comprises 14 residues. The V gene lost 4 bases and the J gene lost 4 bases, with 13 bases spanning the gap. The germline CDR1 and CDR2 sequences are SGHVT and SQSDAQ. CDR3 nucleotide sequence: TGTGCCAGCAGCTCAATTGACAGGAGCTATGGCTACACCTTC. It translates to CASSSIDRSYGYTF.

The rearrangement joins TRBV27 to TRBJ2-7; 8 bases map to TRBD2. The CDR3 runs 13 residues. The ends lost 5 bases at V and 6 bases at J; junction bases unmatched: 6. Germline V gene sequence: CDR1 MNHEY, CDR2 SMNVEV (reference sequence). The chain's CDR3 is CASSSGGPSEQYF. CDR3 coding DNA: TGTGCCAGCAGTAGCGGGGGACCTAGCGAGCAGTACTTC.

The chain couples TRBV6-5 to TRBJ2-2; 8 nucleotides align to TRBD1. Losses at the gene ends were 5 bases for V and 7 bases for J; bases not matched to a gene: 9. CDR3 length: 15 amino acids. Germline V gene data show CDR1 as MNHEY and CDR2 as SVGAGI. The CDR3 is CASSNPRGLDGELFF. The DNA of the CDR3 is TGTGCCAGCAGTAACCCCAGGGGGCTAGACGGGGAGCTGTTTTTT.

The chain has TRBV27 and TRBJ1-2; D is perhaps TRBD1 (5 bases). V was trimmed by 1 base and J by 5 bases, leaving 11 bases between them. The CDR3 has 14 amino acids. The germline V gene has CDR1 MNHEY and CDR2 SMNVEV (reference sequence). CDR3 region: CASSLWGSSYGYTF. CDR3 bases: TGTGCCAGCAGTTTATGGGGCTCTAGTTATGGCTACACCTTC.

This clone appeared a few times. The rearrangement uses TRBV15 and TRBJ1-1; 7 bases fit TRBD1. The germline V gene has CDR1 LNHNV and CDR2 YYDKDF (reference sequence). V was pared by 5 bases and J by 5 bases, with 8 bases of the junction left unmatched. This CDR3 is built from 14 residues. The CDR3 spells CATSPRTGGTEAFF. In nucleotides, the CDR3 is TGTGCCACCAGCCCCCGGACAGGAGGGACTGAAGCTTTCTTT.

The CDR3 loop is CASSVGGGVSSYEQYF. In DNA form, the CDR3 reads TGTGCCAGCAGCGTAGGGGGCGGGGTGAGCTCCTACGAGCAGTACTTC. The chain has TRBV9 and TRBJ2-7; possibly TRBD2 for D (6 bases). Trimming left V 0 bases short and J 0 bases short, with 13 bases between. This CDR3 has 16 residues. In germline, CDR1 is SGDLS, CDR2 YYNGEE.

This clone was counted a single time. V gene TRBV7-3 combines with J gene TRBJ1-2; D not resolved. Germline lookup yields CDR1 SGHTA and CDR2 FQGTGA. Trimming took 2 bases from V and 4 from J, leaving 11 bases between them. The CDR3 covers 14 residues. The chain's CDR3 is CASSLSPGIYGYTF. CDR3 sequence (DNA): TGTGCCAGCAGCTTATCACCGGGGATCTATGGCTACACCTTC.

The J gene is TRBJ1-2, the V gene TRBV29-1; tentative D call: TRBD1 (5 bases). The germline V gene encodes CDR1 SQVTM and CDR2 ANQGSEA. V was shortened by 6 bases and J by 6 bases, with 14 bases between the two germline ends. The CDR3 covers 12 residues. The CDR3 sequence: CSVARVLDGYTF. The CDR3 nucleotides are TGCAGCGTCGCCAGGGTCCTGGATGGCTACACCTTC.

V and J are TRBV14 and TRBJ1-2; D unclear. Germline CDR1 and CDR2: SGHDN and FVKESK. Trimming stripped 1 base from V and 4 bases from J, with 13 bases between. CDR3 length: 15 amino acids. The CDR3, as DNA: TGTGCCAGCAGCCAAGTTGGAGGGCTGGGCTATGGCTACACCTTC. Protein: CASSQVGGLGYGYTF.

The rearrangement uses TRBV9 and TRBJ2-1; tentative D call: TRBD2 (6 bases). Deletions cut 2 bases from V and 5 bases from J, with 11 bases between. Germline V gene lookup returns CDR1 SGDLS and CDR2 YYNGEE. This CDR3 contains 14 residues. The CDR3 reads CASSVWDSDNEQFF. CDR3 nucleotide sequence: TGTGCCAGCAGCGTTTGGGACTCGGACAATGAGCAGTTCTTC. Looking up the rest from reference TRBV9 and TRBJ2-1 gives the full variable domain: DSGVTQTPKHLITATGQRVTLRCSPRSGDLSVYWYQQSLDQGLQFLIQYYNGEERAKGNILERFSAQQFPDLHSELNLSSLELGDSALYFCASSVWDSDNEQFFGPGTRLTVL.